Following are 29 T cell receptor beta chains from one sample sequenced in a study of shared clonotypes between healthy human individuals. The method was immunoSEQ multiplex PCR; TCRdb's version includes in-frame clones alone and lacks a portion of them. This sample has under 750,000 clones, with approximately 77% found just once. Sequencing was performed on memory CD4+ T cells sorted from blood. Subset here: CD45RA-negative fraction. Source of these receptors: a woman aged 25-40 years in good health.

This chain links TRBV5-1 with TRBJ2-3, with a weak D call TRBD1 (6 bases). V lost 4 bases and J 6 bases, leaving 27 bases between the germline ends. The CDR3 sequence is 18 residues long. Per the germline V gene, CDR1 is SGHRS and CDR2 is YFSETQ. The CDR3 coding sequence is TGCGCCAGCAGCCCCACCCCCCAGGGGTATTTTGCCAGGGATACGCAGTATTTT. This translates into CASSPTPQGYFARDTQYF.

The rearrangement links TRBV5-4 to TRBJ2-7; 9 positions match TRBD2. Germline trimming cut 8 bases from V and 3 bases from J; bases unmatched to any gene: 12. The CDR3 sequence is 15 residues long. The germline CDR1 and CDR2 sequences are SGHNT and YYREEE (reference sequence). CDR3 residues: CASRPWEREVYEQYF. The CDR3 nucleotides are TGTGCCAGTCGACCTTGGGAGCGGGAGGTCTACGAGCAGTACTTC. The complete variable domain, with remaining parts taken from reference TRBV5-4 and TRBJ2-7, reads ETGVTQSPTHLIKTRGQQVTLRCSSQSGHNTVSWYQQALGQGPQFIFQYYREEENGRGNFPPRFSGLQFPNYSSELNVNALELDDSALYLCASRPWEREVYEQYFGPGTRLTVT.

This clone was picked up one time. This sequence joins TRBV10-3 and TRBJ2-7; TRBD1 is a possible D gene (6 bases). CDR1 is ENHRY, CDR2 SYGVKD, per germline. The germline V and J ends were trimmed by 2 bases and 6 bases, with 17 bases remaining between them. The CDR3 contains 15 residues. DNA for the CDR3: TGTGCCATCAGTGAGCGAGGGGGTGTCCGGTCCGAGCAGTACTTC. It is translated as CAISERGGVRSEQYF.

The CDR3 here is CAISEEGSGRFEQYF. The CDR3 DNA is TGTGCCATCAGTGAGGAGGGTAGCGGGAGGTTTGAGCAGTACTTC. This chain connects TRBV10-3 to TRBJ2-7; 10 bases line up with TRBD2. CDR1 is ENHRY and CDR2 is SYGVKD in the germline V gene. V shed 2 bases, J shed 7 bases, and the junction held 8 bases outside the gene matches. This CDR3 region has 15 residues.

The rearrangement joins TRBV28 to TRBJ2-1; no reliable D call. Germline V gives CDR1 MDHEN, CDR2 SYDVKM. The CDR3 extends over 15 amino acids. V was pared by 5 bases and J by 0 bases, with 11 bases between. CDR3 in amino acids: CASSPAPSSYNEQFF. Written as DNA, the CDR3 is TGTGCCAGCAGTCCAGCGCCGAGCTCCTACAATGAGCAGTTCTTC. The full variable domain, rest sourced from reference TRBV28 and TRBJ2-1, is DVKVTQSSRYLVKRTGEKVFLECVQDMDHENMFWYRQDPGLGLRLIYFSYDVKMKEKGDIPEGYSVSREKKERFSLILESASTNQTSMYLCASSPAPSSYNEQFFGPGTRLTVL.

This clone has just one count. J is TRBJ1-2 and V is TRBV19; D may be TRBD1 (6 bases). Germline loops: CDR1 LNHDA, CDR2 SQIVND (reference sequence). The V end was cut by 4 bases, the J end by 2 bases, with 11 bases between. CDR3 length: 14 residues. The CDR3 DNA follows: TGTGCCAGTAGTACCCCGACAGGCAACTATGGCTACACCTTC. Translated, it gives CASSTPTGNYGYTF. Variable domain in full (rest from reference TRBV19 and TRBJ1-2): DGGITQSPKYLFRKEGQNVTLSCEQNLNHDAMYWYRQDPGQGLRLIYYSQIVNDFQKGDIAEGYSVSREKKESFPLTVTSAQKNPTAFYLCASSTPTGNYGYTFGSGTRLTVV.

The chain carries TRBV19 and TRBJ1-4; D is possibly TRBD1 (5 bases). V lost 5 bases and J lost 5, with 18 bases in between. CDR3 length: 16 residues. Germline CDR1 is LNHDA and CDR2 is SQIVND (reference sequence). Here the CDR3 reads CASSSRGDGSNEKLFF. The CDR3 DNA is TGTGCCAGTAGTTCCCGTGGGGACGGAAGCAATGAAAAACTGTTTTTT.

This clone was observed a few times. At the DNA level, this CDR3 is encoded by other sequences in the same sample as well. The rearrangement links TRBV4-2 to TRBJ2-3, with D perhaps matching TRBD1 or TRBD2 (7 bases each). The CDR3 is 14 residues long. Germline loops: CDR1 LGHNA, CDR2 YNFKEQ. V was clipped by 2 bases and J by 3 bases, with 9 bases between them. Here the CDR3 reads CASSQQGGTDTQYF. The DNA for the CDR3 is TGTGCCAGCAGCCAACAGGGGGGGACAGATACGCAGTATTTT.

CDR3 amino acids: CASSSGQGGQPQHF. The CDR3 DNA follows: TGTGCCAGCTCATCAGGACAGGGTGGCCAGCCCCAGCATTTT. The V call is TRBV18, the J call TRBJ1-5; 8 bases are shared with TRBD1. Germline values: CDR1 KGHSH, CDR2 LQKENI. Trimming removed 5 bases from V and 7 bases from J; junction bases left unmatched: 7. This CDR3 region has 14 residues.

The V call is TRBV30, the J call TRBJ2-5; 7 bases are a match to TRBD2. Trimming took 1 base from V and 5 from J; bases not matched to a gene: 10. Germline V gene sequence: CDR1 GTSNPN, CDR2 SVGIG (reference sequence). CDR3 length equals 15 residues. CDR3 sequence (DNA): TGTGCCTGGAGTGGCGCTGCGGGAGTTATGGAGACCCAGTACTTC. It translates to CAWSGAAGVMETQYF. The whole variable domain, remainder taken from reference TRBV30 and TRBJ2-5, is SQTIHQWPATLVQPVGSPLSLECTVEGTSNPNLYWYRQAAGRGLQLLFYSVGIGQISSEVPQNLSASRPQDRQFILSSKKLLLSDSGFYLCAWSGAAGVMETQYFGPGTRLLVL.

In this sample, this clone turned up a few times. This chain links TRBV12-5 with TRBJ2-5; D possibly corresponds to TRBD2 (6 bases). There are 14 residues in the CDR3. V was clipped by 5 bases and J by 2 bases, with 12 bases between them. The V gene's germline CDR1 is LGHNT and CDR2 FRNRAP. This CDR3 reads CASGGDSTQETQYF. The CDR3 nucleotides are TGTGCTAGTGGTGGGGACTCAACTCAAGAGACCCAGTACTTC. Complete variable domain (other parts from reference TRBV12-5 and TRBJ2-5): DARVTQTPRHKVTEMGQEVTMRCQPILGHNTVFWYRQTMMQGLELLAYFRNRAPLDDSGMPKDRFSAEMPDATLATLKIQPSEPRDSAVYFCASGGDSTQETQYFGPGTRLLVL.

The chain uses TRBV5-1 and TRBJ1-1; D may be TRBD1 (5 bases). V shed 4 bases and J shed 2 bases, with 12 bases lying between them. Germline CDR1 is SGHRS and CDR2 is YFSETQ. The CDR3 runs to 14 residues. CDR3 in DNA: TGCGCCAGCAGCGCCGGGACGGGAAACACTGAAGCTTTCTTT. Its translation is CASSAGTGNTEAFF. Based on the CDR3 plus reference TRBV5-1 and TRBJ1-1, the full variable domain is KAGVTQTPRYLIKTRGQQVTLSCSPISGHRSVSWYQQTPGQGLQFLFEYFSETQRNKGNFPGRFSGRQFSNSRSEMNVSTLELGDSALYLCASSAGTGNTEAFFGQGTRLTVV.

This clone was found once. The V call is TRBV18, the J call TRBJ2-7; D is possibly TRBD2 (5 bases). V was trimmed by 2 bases and J by 0 bases, leaving 14 bases between them. The CDR3 sequence is 16 residues long. Germline values: CDR1 KGHSH, CDR2 LQKENI. CDR3 in amino acids: CASSPNPQRTSYEQYF. CDR3 coding DNA: TGTGCCAGCTCACCAAATCCCCAGCGGACCTCCTACGAGCAGTACTTC.

Worth noting for this clone: With a much larger clone just one base away, this may be a read error. Other DNA sequences in the sample encode the same CDR3. This rearrangement joins TRBV5-1 to TRBJ2-1, with 11 bases fitting TRBD2. CDR3 length equals 15 residues. CDR1 and CDR2 (germline): SGHRS, YFSETQ. With 2 bases clipped from V and 4 bases from J, the junction kept 2 bases outside the gene matches. CDR3 region: CASSLTSGSYNEQFF. In nucleotides, the CDR3 is TGCGCCAGCAGCTTAACTAGCGGGAGTTACAATGAGCAGTTCTTC.

The chain links TRBV5-8 to TRBJ2-3; 8 bases map to TRBD2. CDR1 is SGHTS, CDR2 YDEGEE, per germline. The V gene end was trimmed by 4 bases and the J gene end by 6 bases; junction bases not matched to a gene: 4. The length of the CDR3 is 13 residues. This CDR3 reads CASSPGGFDTQYF. CDR3 in DNA: TGTGCCAGCAGCCCGGGGGGGTTTGATACGCAGTATTTT.

This rearrangement joins TRBV28 to TRBJ2-4; TRBD2 matches 7 bases. The germline gives CDR1 MDHEN, CDR2 SYDVKM. Trimming at V came to 4 bases and at J to 8 bases, leaving 8 bases not matched to a gene. The CDR3 totals 14 residues. CDR3 amino acids: CASSSGGSEYIQYF. In DNA form, the CDR3 reads TGTGCCAGCAGTTCCGGCGGGAGTGAGTACATTCAGTACTTC.

The V gene is TRBV11-2, the J gene TRBJ1-6, with 8 bases lining up with TRBD1. The CDR3 sequence is 15 residues long. V lost 6 bases to trimming and J lost 7 bases; unmatched junction nucleotides: 8. Germline assignment: CDR1 SGHAT and CDR2 FQNNGV. CDR3 sequence (DNA): TGTGCCAGCAGACGGACAGGGACGGAAAATTCACCCCTCCACTTT. Translation gives CASRRTGTENSPLHF. Full variable domain (outside the CDR3, taken from reference TRBV11-2 and TRBJ1-6): EAGVAQSPRYKIIEKRQSVAFWCNPISGHATLYWYQQILGQGPKLLIQFQNNGVVDDSQLPKDRFSAERLKGVDSTLKIQPAKLEDSAVYLCASRRTGTENSPLHFGNGTRLTVT.

This chain links TRBV10-1 with TRBJ2-4; 11 positions match TRBD1. The CDR3 loop spans 14 amino acids. Germline CDR1 WNHNN, CDR2 SYGVQD (reference sequence). Losses at the gene ends were 6 bases for V and 8 bases for J; bases not matched to a gene: 6. CDR3 sequence (DNA): TGCGCCAGCAGCCAAGGACAGGGGGCTGACATTCAGTACTTC. It encodes CASSQGQGADIQYF.

The J gene is TRBJ2-2, the V gene TRBV5-1, with 8 nucleotides matching TRBD1. The CDR3 sequence is 16 residues long. In germline, CDR1 is SGHRS, CDR2 YFSETQ. J was trimmed by 1 base and V by 3 bases; bases with no gene match: 5. DNA for the CDR3: TGCGCCAGCAGCTCGACAGGGGTCGTGAACACCGGGGAGCTGTTTTTT. Translation: CASSSTGVVNTGELFF.

The genes are TRBV4-2 and TRBJ1-2; unclear D gene. V gave up 1 base and J gave up 7 bases, with 22 bases separating them. The CDR3 runs to 17 residues. Germline values: CDR1 LGHNA, CDR2 YNFKEQ. CDR3 residues: CASSQAGTYSGRRGYTF. In DNA form, the CDR3 reads TGTGCCAGCAGCCAAGCGGGTACGTACTCAGGACGACGTGGCTACACCTTC.

This sequence joins TRBV28 and TRBJ2-5, with a possible D match to TRBD2 (6 bases). This CDR3 spans 13 amino acids. The V end was cut by 5 bases, the J end by 5 bases, with 12 bases between. Germline values: CDR1 MDHEN, CDR2 SYDVKM. The CDR3 here is CASSPGDSETQYF. In DNA form, the CDR3 reads TGTGCCAGCAGTCCGGGAGACAGCGAGACCCAGTACTTC.

The chain is built from TRBV28 and TRBJ1-5; D is undetermined. CDR3 size: 14 residues. The germline CDR1 and CDR2 sequences are MDHEN and SYDVKM. The CDR3 coding sequence is TGTGCGACGGATCAGTTTAGAAGCAATCAGCCCCAGCATTTT. This encodes CATDQFRSNQPQHF.

The table lists this clone with a count of one. V is TRBV5-5 and J is TRBJ1-2; tentatively, D is TRBD1 (5 bases). The V end lost 1 base, the J end lost 4 bases, and 5 bases lay between the germline ends. This CDR3 region has 12 residues. Germline lookup yields CDR1 SGHKS and CDR2 YYEKEE (reference sequence). The CDR3 DNA reads TGTGCCAGCAGCTTGACAGGCTATGGCTACACCTTC. This sequence encodes CASSLTGYGYTF.

As for this clone: The sample carries other DNA sequences with the same CDR3. The chain joins TRBV7-3 to TRBJ2-2; no reliable D call. Germline V gene data show CDR1 as SGHTA and CDR2 as FQGTGA. V was pared by 0 bases and J by 2 bases, with 7 bases between. The CDR3 runs 15 residues. The chain's CDR3 is CASSLTQSNTGELFF. The CDR3 DNA sequence: TGTGCCAGCAGCTTAACCCAGTCAAACACCGGGGAGCTGTTTTTT.

The rearrangement links TRBV5-8 to TRBJ1-5; no firm D call. The germline gives CDR1 SGHTS, CDR2 YDEGEE. The length of the CDR3 is 15 residues. V was trimmed by 3 bases and J by 0 bases, leaving 10 bases between them. The CDR3 DNA sequence: TGTGCCAGCAGCTCCGGGAAGTATAGCAATCAGCCCCAGCATTTT. Its translation is CASSSGKYSNQPQHF.

The chain carries TRBV2 and TRBJ2-2; 8 bases are shared with TRBD2. CDR1 and CDR2 (germline): SNHLY, FYNNEI. This CDR3 has 15 amino acids. J gave up 4 bases and V 4 bases, and 5 bases lay outside the gene matches. The CDR3 bases are TGTGCCAGCAGTGTAGCGGGGTACGGCACCGGGGAGCTGTTTTTT. Residues: CASSVAGYGTGELFF.

The J gene is TRBJ1-5, the V gene TRBV15; D gene uncertain. V dropped 0 bases and J dropped 2 bases, with 5 bases sitting between them. The CDR3 has 14 amino acids. The germline gives CDR1 LNHNV, CDR2 YYDKDF (reference sequence). The CDR3 loop reads CATSRDSGNQPQHF. The CDR3 DNA follows: TGTGCCACCAGCAGAGACAGCGGCAATCAGCCCCAGCATTTT.

This clone was seen a few times. The CDR3 protein is CAWGQLGNQPQHF. CDR3 DNA: TGTGCCTGGGGACAGTTAGGCAATCAGCCCCAGCATTTT. The rearrangement links TRBV30 to TRBJ1-5; D may be TRBD1 (6 bases). The ends were cut back, 5 bases at V and 2 bases at J, with 10 bases in the middle. Germline lookup yields CDR1 GTSNPN and CDR2 SVGIG (reference sequence). This CDR3 has 13 amino acids.

In the case of this clone: Other DNA variants within this sample encode the same CDR3. The genes are TRBV11-2 and TRBJ1-5, with D perhaps matching TRBD1 (5 bases). Germline V CDR1 and CDR2: SGHAT, FQNNGV. This CDR3 comprises 14 residues. V was shortened by 5 bases and J by 2 bases, with 10 bases between the two germline ends. CDR3 amino acids: CASSLEGGNQPQHF. CDR3 sequence (DNA): TGTGCCAGCAGCCTTGAAGGGGGCAATCAGCCCCAGCATTTT.